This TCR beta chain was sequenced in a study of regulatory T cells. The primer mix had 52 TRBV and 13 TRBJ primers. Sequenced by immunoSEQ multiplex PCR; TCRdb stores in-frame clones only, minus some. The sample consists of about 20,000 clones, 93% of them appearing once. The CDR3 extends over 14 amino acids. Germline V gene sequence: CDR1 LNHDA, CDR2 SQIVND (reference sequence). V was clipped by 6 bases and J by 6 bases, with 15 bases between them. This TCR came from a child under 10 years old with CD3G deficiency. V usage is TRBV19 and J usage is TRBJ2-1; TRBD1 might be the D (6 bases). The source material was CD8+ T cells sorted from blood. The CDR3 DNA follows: TGTGCCAGTAGCGTCAGGGGACGACGCAATGAGCAGTTCTTC. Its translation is CASSVRGRRNEQFF.